The present entry profiles one TCR beta chain with its context. These data originate in a study of T cell changes during pregnancy in multiple sclerosis. Some clones are missing from TCRdb's copy, which holds only in-frame ones; the method was immunoSEQ multiplex PCR. There are around 32,000 clones in the sample; 87% occur only once, and about 7.7% lies in the top ten. Per the germline V gene, CDR1 is SGHTA and CDR2 is FQGNSA. With V trimmed by 5 bases and J by 0 bases, 7 bases remained unmatched. This CDR3 region has 15 residues. This TCR was sampled from a female donor with multiple sclerosis, enrolled in a pregnancy study. The sequencing here drew on CD8+ T cells from peripheral blood mononuclear cells, taken before pregnancy. The chain uses TRBV7-2 and TRBJ2-7, with TRBD2 identical over 7 bases. CDR3 sequence reads: CASSQSGMSSYEQYF. The CDR3 DNA is TGTGCCAGCAGCCAGAGCGGGATGAGCTCCTACGAGCAGTACTTC.